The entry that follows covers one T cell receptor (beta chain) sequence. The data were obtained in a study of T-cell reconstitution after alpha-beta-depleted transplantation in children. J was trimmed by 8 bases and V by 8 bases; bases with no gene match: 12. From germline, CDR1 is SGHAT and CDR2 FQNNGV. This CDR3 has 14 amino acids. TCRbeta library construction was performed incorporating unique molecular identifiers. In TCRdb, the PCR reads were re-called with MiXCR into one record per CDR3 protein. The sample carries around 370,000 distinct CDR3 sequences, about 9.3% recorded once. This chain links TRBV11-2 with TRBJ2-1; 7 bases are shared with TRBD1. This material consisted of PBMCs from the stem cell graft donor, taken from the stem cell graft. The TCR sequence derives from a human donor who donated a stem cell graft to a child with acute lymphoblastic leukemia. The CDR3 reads CASGRPGGLDEQFF. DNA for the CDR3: TGTGCCAGCGGTCGTCCAGGGGGTCTGGATGAGCAGTTCTTC.